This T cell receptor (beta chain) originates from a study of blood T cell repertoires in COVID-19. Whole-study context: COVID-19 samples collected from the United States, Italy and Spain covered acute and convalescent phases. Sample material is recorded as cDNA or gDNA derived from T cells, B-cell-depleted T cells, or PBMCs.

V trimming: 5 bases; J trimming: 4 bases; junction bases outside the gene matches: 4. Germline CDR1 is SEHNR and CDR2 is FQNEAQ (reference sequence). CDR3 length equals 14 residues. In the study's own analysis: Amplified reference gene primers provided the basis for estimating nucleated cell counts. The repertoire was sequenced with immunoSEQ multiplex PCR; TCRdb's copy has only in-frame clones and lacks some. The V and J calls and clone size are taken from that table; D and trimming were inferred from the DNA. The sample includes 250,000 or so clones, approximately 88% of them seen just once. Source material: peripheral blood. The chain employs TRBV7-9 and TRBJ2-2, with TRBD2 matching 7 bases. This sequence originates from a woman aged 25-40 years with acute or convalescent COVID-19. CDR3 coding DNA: TGTGCCAGCAGCCGAGCGGGAATCACCGGGGAGCTGTTTTTT. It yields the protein CASSRAGITGELFF.